This T cell receptor beta chain derives from a study of T cell responses to AZD1222 COVID-19 vaccine. Profiled with immunoSEQ multiplex PCR; TCRdb holds only in-frame clones, not every one. Found here are roughly 93,000 clones, approximately 89% of them singletons; the top ten hold about 5.7%. General observations from the study: Spike-specific TCR breadth and depth went up after people got two AZD1222 doses. In a largely white British group with more females than males, clonal diversity was possibly underestimated.

As for this clone: Its antigen is unknown.

The CDR3 has 13 residues. Germline CDR1 MNHNS, CDR2 SASEGT. Deletions cut 0 bases from V and 3 bases from J, with 3 bases between. Sequencing used peripheral blood, obtained 28 days after the second AZD1222 dose. This sequence joins TRBV6-1 and TRBJ1-5, with no clear D. This receptor was obtained from an adult who received the AZD1222 COVID-19 vaccine. The CDR3 here is CASSEAFNQPQHF. DNA for the CDR3: TGTGCCAGCAGTGAAGCTTTCAATCAGCCCCAGCATTTT.